This T cell receptor beta chain was captured by sequencing in a study of OX40 agonist ivuxolimab in advanced cancers. At the level of the whole study: Ivuxolimab was an agonistic, fully human IgG2 monoclonal antibody directed against OX40 (CD134), a costimulatory receptor. Among the approximately 54 dose-escalation patients, around 19 had hepatocellular carcinoma, 15 melanoma, 9 renal cell carcinoma and 9 head and neck cancer. Partial responses occurred in three dose-escalation patients, of whom one had hepatocellular carcinoma and two had cutaneous melanoma. The dose-escalation cohort was roughly 87% male with a mean age of approximately 60 years, ranging from about 23 to 85. The paper covers the monotherapy dose-escalation part of the phase I ivuxolimab trial, which included N ≈ 54 patients. Intravenous ivuxolimab was administered to patients every 2 weeks at six dose levels: 0.01, 0.1, 0.3, 1.5, 3 and 10 mg/kg. Peripheral TCRbeta sequencing aimed to test whether ivuxolimab altered TCR sequence diversity and caused clonal T-cell expansion. Prior anti-PD-1, anti-PD-L1 or anti-CTLA-4 therapy was permitted, and checkpoint inhibitors had been received by approximately 39% of dose-escalation patients.

About this clone itself: Its target antigen remains unknown. Sequence at one end of the junction differs from germline and may be a read error.

Patients with autoimmune disease history or receiving systemic immunosuppression were excluded from the trial. Peripheral blood for TCR sequencing was drawn from every dose cohort at baseline, at cycle 4 day 1 and at cycle 7 day 1. Samples were obtained from an open-label, multicenter, first-in-human phase I dose-escalation trial of ivuxolimab. Adults with locally advanced or metastatic melanoma, renal cell carcinoma, hepatocellular carcinoma or head and neck squamous cell carcinoma were enrolled in the trial. CD4+ and CD8+ T cells were sorted separately from peripheral blood before TCR sequencing. Reading the germline V gene gives CDR1 MNHEY and CDR2 SVGAGI. The CDR3 covers 11 residues, taking in both the cysteine and the phenylalanine. Of the read, only the CDR3 DNA is kept; its 33 bases are in frame from base 1. Broader findings and caveats from the paper: At doses of 0.1 to 3.0 mg/kg, clonal expansion of both CD4+ and CD8+ blood T cells was observed from baseline to week 6. Low levels of normalized T-cell clonal expansion were also shown by some nonresponding patients. After ivuxolimab, expanded clones were on average more numerous among CD8+ T cells than among CD4+ T cells. In the 0.1-3.0 mg/kg groups, partial responders had among the lowest normalized peripheral clonal expansion, particularly in CD8+ T cells. The antigen specificity of the clonally expanded peripheral T cells was not determined.

To sequence the TCRbeta CDR3 region, genomic DNA was isolated from the sorted cells. TCRbeta CDR3 regions were sequenced using the immunoSEQ Assay. TCRdb limited this immuneACCESS table to in-frame rearrangements with V and J called. A share of clones is missing; checked studies link under half to unresolved V genes, and the rest is unexplained. The sample contains around 92,000 clones, about 80% of them found a single time. The ten largest clones take up about 2.7% of the sample. In this chain, TRBV6-5 is recombined with TRBJ1-2; possibly the D gene is TRBD1, per 6 matching bases. The sequencing here drew on CD4+ or CD8+ T cells sorted from blood, taken in a trial of the OX40 agonist ivuxolimab. This TCR was sampled from an adult with an advanced solid tumor such as melanoma, head and neck, liver or kidney cancer. CDR3 region: CASSSNTGNAF. The DNA is TGTGCCAGCAGTTCGAACACAGGGAACGCCTTC.